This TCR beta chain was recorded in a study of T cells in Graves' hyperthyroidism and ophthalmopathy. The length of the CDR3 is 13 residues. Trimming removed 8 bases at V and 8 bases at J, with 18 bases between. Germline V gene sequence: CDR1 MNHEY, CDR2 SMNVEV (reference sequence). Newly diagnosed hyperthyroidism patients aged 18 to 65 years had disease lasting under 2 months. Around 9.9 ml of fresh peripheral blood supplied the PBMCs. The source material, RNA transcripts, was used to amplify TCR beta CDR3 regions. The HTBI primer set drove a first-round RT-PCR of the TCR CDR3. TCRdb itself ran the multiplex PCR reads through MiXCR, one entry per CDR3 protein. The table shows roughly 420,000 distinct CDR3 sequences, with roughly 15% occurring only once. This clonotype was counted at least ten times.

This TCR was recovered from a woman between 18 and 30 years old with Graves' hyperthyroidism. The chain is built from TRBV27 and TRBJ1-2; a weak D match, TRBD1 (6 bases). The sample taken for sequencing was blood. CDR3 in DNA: TGTGCCAGCGGCTCGTTGGAGGGGGAGGGCTACACCTTC. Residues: CASGSLEGEGYTF.